These 24 T cell receptor beta chains originate from one sample sequenced in a study of T-cell reconstitution after alpha-beta-depleted transplantation in children (dated by TCRdb to the mid-2010s). The method was PCR. These reads were obtained on an Illumina HiSeq 2500. TCR library preparation used molecular barcoding, with unique molecular identifiers applied to normalize quantification of the TCRbeta repertoire. The public reads were run again by TCRdb, first through fastp at Q25 and then through MiXCR, and only productive beta chains were kept. Each entry merges the rows of one CDR3 protein and shows their most common DNA and genes. The table for this sample lists roughly 610,000 distinct CDR3 sequences; about 10% of them were counted only once. The leading ten clones occupy roughly 4% of the sample. This material consisted of PBMCs from the stem cell graft donor, taken from the stem cell graft. The receptor source for this set is a human donor who donated a stem cell graft to a child with acute myeloid leukemia.

The count of this clonotype is one. The chain uses TRBV7-9 and TRBJ2-7; D remains unclear. Deletions cut 8 bases from V and 5 bases from J, with 13 bases between. The CDR3 totals 12 residues. Germline assignment: CDR1 SEHNR and CDR2 FQNEAQ (reference sequence). CDR3 bases: TGTGCCAGCTGCCAAAGTCTAGACGAGCAGTACTTC. This gives the protein CASCQSLDEQYF.

This clonotype was counted many times. The gene calls are TRBV7-3 and TRBJ2-2, with D perhaps TRBD1 (7 bases). CDR3 size: 15 residues. Germline V gene sequence: CDR1 SGHTA, CDR2 FQGTGA. Trimming cost V 3 bases and J 7 bases, with 15 bases left between them. The CDR3 reads CASSLSGGQIGELFF. CDR3 bases: TGTGCCAGCAGCTTGTCAGGGGGGCAGATCGGGGAGCTGTTTTTT.

V usage is TRBV6-1 and J usage is TRBJ1-5, with 10 bases lining up with TRBD1. The CDR3 loop spans 16 amino acids. J gave up 7 bases and V 5 bases, and 11 bases lay outside the gene matches. CDR1 and CDR2 (germline): MNHNS, SASEGT. The CDR3: CASSRGPTGGEQPQHF. The CDR3 bases are TGTGCCAGCAGTAGAGGTCCGACAGGGGGCGAACAGCCCCAGCATTTT.

This clonotype was observed many times. The V and J genes are TRBV25-1 and TRBJ2-2; D is possibly TRBD2 (5 bases). The CDR3 loop spans 14 amino acids. Trimming removed 4 bases from V and 6 bases from J, with 12 bases in between. Germline CDR1 reads MGHDK; CDR2 reads SYGVNS. The CDR3 DNA follows: TGTGCCAGCAGTGGATCACTAGGGCCCGGGGAGCTGTTTTTT. Its protein is CASSGSLGPGELFF.

The genes are TRBV28 and TRBJ2-1; D is tentatively TRBD1 or TRBD2 (6 bases each). Germline values: CDR1 MDHEN, CDR2 SYDVKM. This CDR3 is built from 15 residues. Trimming shortened V by 11 bases and J by 7 bases, and 24 bases separated the two germline ends. CDR3 amino acids: CAFGGGPAGRNEQFF. The CDR3 region has the DNA TGTGCCTTTGGAGGGGGGCCGGCGGGAAGGAATGAGCAGTTCTTC.

A few counts support this clonotype. V is TRBV20-1 and J is TRBJ1-5; D remains ambiguous. V was clipped by 5 bases and J by 7 bases, with 18 bases between them. In germline, CDR1 is DFQATT, CDR2 SNEGSKA (reference sequence). The CDR3 has 14 amino acids. CDR3 nucleotide sequence: TGCAGTGCTGGGTATGACGGGCGAGGCCAGCCCCAGCATTTT. As protein: CSAGYDGRGQPQHF.

This clonotype occurred a few times. J is TRBJ2-2 and V is TRBV4-3; no reliable D call. V lost 2 bases and J 7 bases, leaving 5 bases between the germline ends. The CDR3 loop spans 12 amino acids. Germline V gene data show CDR1 as LGHNA and CDR2 as YSLEER. The CDR3 DNA reads TGCGCCAGCAGCCAATGGGGCGGGGAGCTGTTTTTT. It translates to CASSQWGGELFF.

In this sample, this clonotype turned up a few times. V gene TRBV27 combines with J gene TRBJ2-2, with 10 positions matching TRBD1. The V segment lost 6 bases and the J segment 6 bases; nucleotides outside the gene matches: 7. CDR1 is MNHEY and CDR2 is SMNVEV in the germline V gene (reference sequence). The CDR3 runs to 15 residues. CDR3 DNA sequence: TGTGCCAGCAGGCCCGGGACAGGGGTAGCCGGGGAGCTGTTTTTT. It is translated as CASRPGTGVAGELFF.

Only a few counts were recorded for this clonotype. V gene TRBV20-1 combines with J gene TRBJ1-5; the D is unclear. CDR3 length: 15 amino acids. The germline CDR1 and CDR2 sequences are DFQATT and SNEGSKA (reference sequence). Trimming cost V 2 bases and J 3 bases, with 14 bases left between them. CDR3 nucleotide sequence: TGCAGTGCTAGACAAACGGAAGGGCACAATCAGCCCCAGCATTTT. Translating it yields CSARQTEGHNQPQHF.

CDR3 bases: TGTGCCAGCAGCCAAGCCGGGACAGGGTTCTACAATGAGCAGTTCTTC. This encodes CASSQAGTGFYNEQFF. The chain recombines TRBV3-1 with TRBJ2-1; TRBD1 matches at 9 bases. The V gene's germline CDR1 is LGHDT and CDR2 YNNKEL (reference sequence). The CDR3 is 16 amino acids. Unmatched junction bases numbered 4, after V lost 1 base and J lost 3 bases.

A few counts support this clonotype. The chain is built from TRBV25-1 and TRBJ2-7; D is unresolved. This CDR3 has 14 residues. Germline V gene data show CDR1 as MGHDK and CDR2 as SYGVNS. V lost 2 bases and J 9 bases, leaving 17 bases between the germline ends. The DNA of the CDR3 is TGTGCCAGCAGTGAAGCATTAATCCCGTTCAGGCAGTACTTC. This encodes CASSEALIPFRQYF.

The chain is built from TRBV3-1 and TRBJ2-3; D gene uncertain. Trimming pared 1 base from V and 4 bases from J, leaving 15 bases between. CDR3 length: 16 residues. Germline CDR1 and CDR2: LGHDT and YNNKEL (reference sequence). This CDR3 reads CASSQVQDHGADTQYF. The CDR3 region has the DNA TGTGCCAGCAGCCAAGTGCAAGACCACGGCGCAGATACGCAGTATTTT.

The chain carries TRBV28 and TRBJ1-2, with D tentatively TRBD1 (6 bases). This CDR3 has 13 residues. V was clipped by 5 bases and J by 6 bases, with 13 bases between them. CDR1 and CDR2 from the germline V gene are MDHEN and SYDVKM. CDR3 region: CASSLVRGNGYTF. The DNA of the CDR3 is TGTGCCAGCAGTCTCGTTAGGGGGAATGGCTACACCTTC.

This clonotype was seen repeatedly, ten times or more. J is TRBJ2-1 and V is TRBV6-2 or TRBV6-3; D is unresolved. The V gene lost 6 bases and the J gene lost 2 bases, with 14 bases spanning the gap. This CDR3 region has 15 residues. In germline, CDR1 is MNHEY, CDR2 SVGEGT. CDR3 nucleotide sequence: TGTGCCAGCAGCCAACGGAGTGGCACCTACAATGAGCAGTTCTTC. The encoded protein is CASSQRSGTYNEQFF.

This clonotype occurred many times. The V and J genes are TRBV6-2 or TRBV6-3 and TRBJ2-2; D might be TRBD2 (6 bases). This CDR3 comprises 16 residues. CDR1 and CDR2 (germline): MNHEY, SVGEGT. The germline V and J ends were trimmed by 2 bases and 4 bases, with 14 bases remaining between them. CDR3 coding DNA: TGTGCCAGCAGTTACCCTCTAGCGTGGGTCACCGGGGAGCTGTTTTTT. Protein product: CASSYPLAWVTGELFF.

The gene calls are TRBV12-3 or TRBV12-4 and TRBJ1-2; perhaps TRBD1 as D (5 bases). The CDR3 is 15 residues long. Trimming pared 3 bases from V and 5 bases from J, leaving 16 bases between. The CDR3 bases are TGTGCCAGCAGTTTGACCCGGGGGGATCGGTATGGCTACACCTTC. Amino acids: CASSLTRGDRYGYTF.

This clonotype was found a few times. This chain joins TRBV7-8 and TRBJ2-2, with TRBD2 matching over 7 bases. Germline V lookup: CDR1 SGHVS, CDR2 FQNEAQ. The CDR3 consists of 12 residues. V lost 8 bases and J lost 4; bases outside the gene matches: 1. The chain's CDR3 is CASGGGTGELFF. The CDR3 DNA sequence: TGTGCCAGCGGGGGGGGCACCGGGGAGCTGTTTTTT.

In the case of this clonotype: Germline and junction disagree at one end, which may indicate a read error. The V call is TRBV28, the J call TRBJ2-7; D unclear. Germline CDR1 reads MDHEN; CDR2 reads SYDVKM. This CDR3 comprises 12 residues. The CDR3 sequence is CDSSLLAYEQYF. In DNA form, the CDR3 reads TGTGACAGCAGTTTACTGGCCTACGAGCAGTACTTC.

There are a few counts of this clonotype. The rearrangement joins TRBV25-1 to TRBJ2-1; 7 positions agree with TRBD2. This CDR3 contains 14 residues. V gave up 8 bases and J gave up 3 bases; unmatched junction bases: 7. CDR1 MGHDK and CDR2 SYGVNS come from the germline V gene. CDR3 sequence reads: CASEGLAVYNEQFF. The CDR3 coding sequence is TGTGCCAGCGAGGGGCTAGCGGTCTACAATGAGCAGTTCTTC.

This clonotype has a count of ten or more. This chain uses TRBV20-1 with TRBJ1-1; no reliable D call. V was shortened by 3 bases and J by 6 bases, with 8 bases between the two germline ends. The length of the CDR3 is 11 residues. Germline lookup yields CDR1 DFQATT and CDR2 SNEGSKA (reference sequence). The CDR3 here is CSASMYPEAFF. In DNA form, the CDR3 reads TGCAGTGCTAGTATGTACCCTGAAGCTTTCTTT.

This clonotype was detected many times. The chain uses TRBV4-3 and TRBJ2-7, with 9 bases identical to TRBD2. The CDR3 has 15 amino acids. V shed 6 bases and J 3 bases; nucleotides not matched to a gene: 9. Per the germline V gene, CDR1 is LGHNA and CDR2 is YSLEER. Here the CDR3 DNA reads TGCGCCAGCAGTCCGATGACTAGCGGTTTCTACGAGCAGTACTTC. Amino acid sequence: CASSPMTSGFYEQYF.

The rearrangement joins TRBV4-2 to TRBJ2-1; 8 nucleotides align to TRBD2. The V and J ends lost 1 base and 5 bases, in that order; junction bases with no gene match: 7. The CDR3 consists of 16 residues. CDR1 and CDR2 (germline): LGHNA, YNFKEQ. Here the CDR3 DNA reads TGTGCCAGCAGCCAAGCCCGGCTAGCGGGCCACAATGAGCAGTTCTTC. This encodes CASSQARLAGHNEQFF.

This clonotype has more than one count but fewer than ten. The V and J genes are TRBV6-5 and TRBJ2-7, with D perhaps matching TRBD2 (5 bases). The CDR3 is 15 residues long. Germline V CDR1 and CDR2: MNHEY, SVGAGI. Trimming shortened V by 2 bases and J by 1 base, and 12 bases separated the two germline ends. The CDR3, as DNA: TGTGCCAGCAGTTACAGCGGTCTAGTTTCCTACGAGCAGTACTTC. Translating gives CASSYSGLVSYEQYF.

The genes are TRBV11-2 and TRBJ2-3; 7 nucleotides agree with TRBD2. V was pared by 5 bases and J by 1 base, with 15 bases of the junction left unmatched. Germline V gene data show CDR1 as SGHAT and CDR2 as FQNNGV. The CDR3 extends over 18 amino acids. The CDR3 DNA follows: TGTGCCAGCAGCCCCCAGCGGGCGGGGGTGGGGGGCACAGATACGCAGTATTTT. Translating it yields CASSPQRAGVGGTDTQYF. The variable domain in full, with the rest retrieved from reference TRBV11-2 and TRBJ2-3, is EAGVAQSPRYKIIEKRQSVAFWCNPISGHATLYWYQQILGQGPKLLIQFQNNGVVDDSQLPKDRFSAERLKGVDSTLKIQPAKLEDSAVYLCASSPQRAGVGGTDTQYFGPGTRLTVL.